This is a list of T cell receptor beta chains from one sample in a study of neurological immune-mediated disorders. TCRdb reprocessed the 5' RACE reads with MiXCR, giving one entry per CDR3 protein. The sample records about 28,000 distinct CDR3 sequences, 12% being singletons. The sequenced sample consisted of PBMCs. These receptors originate from an older woman in good health. Both conserved end residues are part of each CDR3. The D gene is left open where the match is weak. Only part of the rows carry a size: once, few, many, or a class if the clone is expanded.

TRBJ1-1	TRBD1	many	TRBV20-1	TGCAGTGCTAGAACAGGGGGTTGGAACACTGAAGCTTTCTTT	CSARTGGWNTEAFF
TRBJ2-2	.	.	TRBV19	TGTGCCAGTAGTAAGGGTGTTGACACCGGGGAGCTGTTTTTT	CASSKGVDTGELFF
TRBJ1-6	.	.	TRBV6-5	TGTGCCAGCAGTTACGGCAGGGGATCACCCCTCCACTTT	CASSYGRGSPLHF
TRBJ1-1	.	medium-sized	TRBV4-3	TGCGCCAGCAGCCAAGGGCCCTTGGGGGACACTGAAGCTTTCTTT	CASSQGPLGDTEAFF
TRBJ2-7	.	many	TRBV12-3/TRBV12-4	TGTGCCAGCAGTTTAGCTCTTCAGGGGAGAAGCTCCTACGAGCAGTACTTC	CASSLALQGRSSYEQYF
TRBJ1-1	.	.	TRBV20-1	TGCAGTGCTCTCCACTTCGGGGGGCGGGCTGAAGCTTTCTTT	CSALHFGGRAEAFF
TRBJ1-5	.	many	TRBV6-6	TGTGCCAGCAGTGCCGGGACACCTTACAATCAGCCCCAGCATTTT	CASSAGTPYNQPQHF
TRBJ2-5	TRBD1	many	TRBV7-2	TGTGCCAGCAGCCCTCTGACAGGGGTGGGGCAAGAGACCCAGTACTTC	CASSPLTGVGQETQYF
TRBJ1-2	.	.	TRBV20-1	TGCAGTGCTACACCCCCCTCGGTAACAGACTATGGCTACACCTTC	CSATPPSVTDYGYTF
TRBJ1-2	TRBD1	many	TRBV6-5	TGTGCCAGCAGTCACGACAGGGACTATGGCTACACCTTC	CASSHDRDYGYTF
TRBJ2-3	.	many	TRBV20-1	TGCCGTGCTACGCGAACCCCCGGGACTTACACAGATACGCAGTATTTT	CRATRTPGTYTDTQYF
TRBJ2-7	.	many	TRBV5-1	TGCGCCAGCAGCTTGGGGGAAGGCCTATCCGAGCAGTACTTC	CASSLGEGLSEQYF
TRBJ2-5	TRBD2	.	TRBV5-1	TGCGCCAGCAGCTTGGAGTACTCTGCGGGGGGGCCAGAGACCCAGTACTTC	CASSLEYSAGGPETQYF
TRBJ2-6	TRBD1	many	TRBV20-1	TGCAGTGCCCGACGGGACAGGGGCTCCTCTGGGGCCAACGTCCTGACTTTC	CSARRDRGSSGANVLTF
TRBJ1-2	.	many	TRBV12-3/TRBV12-4	TGTGCCAGCAGTCTGTTAGCCAGGTTTGGCTACACCTTC	CASSLLARFGYTF
TRBJ2-3	.	many	TRBV6-6	TGTGCCAGCAGTTTCGGCAGCACAGATACGCAGTATTTT	CASSFGSTDTQYF
TRBJ1-1	.	many	TRBV7-2	TGTGCCATCGCTTTTGGGGGGACTGAAGCTTTCTTT	CAIAFGGTEAFF
TRBJ1-5	.	many	TRBV12-3/TRBV12-4	TGTGCCAGCGGCACAGTTAGCAATCAGCCCCAGCATTTT	CASGTVSNQPQHF
TRBJ2-1	TRBD2	many	TRBV5-1	TGCGCCAGCAGCTTGGTGCTTAGCGGGGGGTTCAATGAGCAGTTCTTC	CASSLVLSGGFNEQFF
TRBJ2-1	.	many	TRBV6-2/TRBV6-3	TGTGCCAGCAGGAAGATGGGGTTTCGGGAATACAATGAGCAGTTCTTC	CASRKMGFREYNEQFF
TRBJ2-7	TRBD1	many	TRBV20-1	TGCAGTGCTAGCGGAAGCGGGACAGGGGCCTACGAGCAGTACTTC	CSASGSGTGAYEQYF
TRBJ2-7	TRBD1	few	TRBV20-1	TGCAGTGCCGACAGGGGGCTTAACTACGAGCAGTACTTC	CSADRGLNYEQYF
TRBJ1-2	.	many	TRBV7-2	TGTGCCAGCAGCTTATCGGTCAACTATGGCTACACCTTC	CASSLSVNYGYTF
TRBJ1-4	.	many	TRBV29-1	TGCAGCGTTGAAAACTGGGAGGGAGGTCCTGAAAAACTGTTTTTT	CSVENWEGGPEKLFF
TRBJ2-3	.	many	TRBV6-2/TRBV6-3	TGTGCCAGCAGTGACGACTTGAGGGGTCCATCCCCAGATACGCAGTATTTT	CASSDDLRGPSPDTQYF
TRBJ1-2	.	many	TRBV12-3/TRBV12-4	TGTGCCAGCAGGGGAACAGCGGACCCTGGCTACACCTTC	CASRGTADPGYTF